The sample holds many counts of the clone carrying this T cell receptor beta chain. This CDR3 has 15 amino acids. Germline CDR1 reads MDHEN; CDR2 reads SYDVKM. The V and J ends lost 2 bases and 2 bases, in that order; junction bases with no gene match: 2. This sample is part of a study of T-cell reconstitution after alpha-beta-depleted transplantation in children. Preparation of the TCRbeta library involved a method that used unique molecular identifiers. MiXCR, applied by TCRdb to the PCR reads, yields one record per CDR3 protein. This table holds approximately 170,000 distinct CDR3 sequences, approximately 12% found once.

This TCR was recovered from a boy younger than 10 with acute myeloid leukemia, due to receive a stem cell transplant. This specimen was PBMCs, taken before TCRalphabeta/CD19-depleted stem cell transplant. The rearrangement joins TRBV28 to TRBJ2-3, with 9 positions matching TRBD2. CDR3 sequence reads: CASSLPSGITDTQYF. In DNA, the CDR3 is TGTGCCAGCAGTTTACCTAGCGGGATCACAGATACGCAGTATTTT.